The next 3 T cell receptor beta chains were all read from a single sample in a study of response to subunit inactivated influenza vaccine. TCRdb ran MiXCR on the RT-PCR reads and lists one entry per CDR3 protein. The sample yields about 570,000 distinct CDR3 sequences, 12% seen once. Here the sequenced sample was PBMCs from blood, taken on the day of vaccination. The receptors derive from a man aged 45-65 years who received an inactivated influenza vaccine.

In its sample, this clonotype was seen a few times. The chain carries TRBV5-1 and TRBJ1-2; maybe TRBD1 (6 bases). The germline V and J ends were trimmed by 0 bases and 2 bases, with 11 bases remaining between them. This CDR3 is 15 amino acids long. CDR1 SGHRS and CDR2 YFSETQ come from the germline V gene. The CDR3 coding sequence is TGCGCCAGCAGCTTGGACGGCGACAGGAACTATGGCTACACCTTC. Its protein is CASSLDGDRNYGYTF.

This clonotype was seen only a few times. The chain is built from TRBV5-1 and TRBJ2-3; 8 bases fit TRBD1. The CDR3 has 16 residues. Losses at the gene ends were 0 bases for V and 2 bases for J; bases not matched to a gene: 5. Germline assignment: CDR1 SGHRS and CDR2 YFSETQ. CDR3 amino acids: CASSLEGDRTTDTQYF. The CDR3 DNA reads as TGCGCCAGCAGCTTGGAGGGGGACAGGACCACAGATACGCAGTATTTT.

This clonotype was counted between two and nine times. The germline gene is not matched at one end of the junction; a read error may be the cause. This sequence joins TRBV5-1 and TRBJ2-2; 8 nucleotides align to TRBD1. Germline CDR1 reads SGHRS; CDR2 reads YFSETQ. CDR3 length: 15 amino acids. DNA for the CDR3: TGCGCCAGCAGCTCCCGGACAGGGAACGCCGGGGAGCTGTTTTTT. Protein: CASSSRTGNAGELFF.